This T cell receptor beta chain was documented in a study of cytomegalovirus exposure and HLA in healthy donors. Findings of the study overall: Apart from CMV serostatus, no immune exposure information was available. A likely sequencing artifact accounted for one observed cluster of highly shared sequence variants.

About this clone: What it binds is unknown.

In the PCR, 60 Vbeta and 13 Jbeta primers were used. The assay was immunoSEQ multiplex PCR, and TCRdb's table has in-frame clones only and misses some. The table records approximately 140,000 clones, about three quarters of them present only once. Germline V gives CDR1 LGHNA, CDR2 YNFKEQ. Trimming removed 4 bases from V and 6 bases from J; junction bases left unmatched: 7. The CDR3 runs 15 residues. The donors comprised healthy bone marrow donors. While unrecorded immune exposures were likely, the donors were nominally healthy when sampled. This chain joins TRBV4-2 and TRBJ1-2, with 11 bases fitting TRBD1. This receptor was taken from a human donor in good health. The sequenced sample was PBMCs. CDR3 region: CASSPEDRGRNGYTF. DNA of the CDR3: TGTGCCAGCAGCCCCGAGGACAGGGGGCGTAATGGCTACACCTTC.